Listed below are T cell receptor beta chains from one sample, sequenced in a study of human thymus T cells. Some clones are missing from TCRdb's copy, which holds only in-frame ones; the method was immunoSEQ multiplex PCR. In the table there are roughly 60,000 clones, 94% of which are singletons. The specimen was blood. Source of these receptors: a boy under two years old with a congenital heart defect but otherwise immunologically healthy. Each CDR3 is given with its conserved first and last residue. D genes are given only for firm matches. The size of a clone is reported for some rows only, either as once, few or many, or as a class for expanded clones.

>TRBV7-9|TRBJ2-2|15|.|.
TGTGCCAGCAGCCTACCGGACACGAACACCGGGGAGCTGTTTTTT
CASSLPDTNTGELFF
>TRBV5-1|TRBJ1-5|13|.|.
TGCGCCAGCCCTAAGAGGCTCAATCAGCCCCAGCATTTT
CASPKRLNQPQHF
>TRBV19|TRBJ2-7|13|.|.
TGTGCCAGTAGTAACGGGCTCTCCTACGAGCAGTACTTC
CASSNGLSYEQYF
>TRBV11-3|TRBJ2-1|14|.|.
TGTGCCAGCAGCTTAAGGGGACGAGACAATGAGCAGTTCTTC
CASSLRGRDNEQFF
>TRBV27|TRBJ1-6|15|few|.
TGTGCCAGCAGTTTATCTTACCGCGTGGGATCACCCCTCCACTTT
CASSLSYRVGSPLHF
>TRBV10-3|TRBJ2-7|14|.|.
TGTGCCATCAGTGAGGGACGGGCTTACTACGAGCAGTACTTC
CAISEGRAYYEQYF
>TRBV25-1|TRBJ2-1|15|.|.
TGTGCCAGCAGTGTGAGGGCTAGTACCTACAATGAGCAGTTCTTC
CASSVRASTYNEQFF
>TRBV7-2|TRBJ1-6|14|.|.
TGTGCCAGCAGCTTAGCCTACCCCGGGTCACCCCTCCACTTT
CASSLAYPGSPLHF
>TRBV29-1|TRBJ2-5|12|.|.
TGCAGCGTTTATGACTTTAAAGAGACCCAGTACTTC
CSVYDFKETQYF
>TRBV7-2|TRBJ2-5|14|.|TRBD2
TGTGCCAGCAGCTCAGGACTAGTAATGGAGACCCAGTACTTC
CASSSGLVMETQYF